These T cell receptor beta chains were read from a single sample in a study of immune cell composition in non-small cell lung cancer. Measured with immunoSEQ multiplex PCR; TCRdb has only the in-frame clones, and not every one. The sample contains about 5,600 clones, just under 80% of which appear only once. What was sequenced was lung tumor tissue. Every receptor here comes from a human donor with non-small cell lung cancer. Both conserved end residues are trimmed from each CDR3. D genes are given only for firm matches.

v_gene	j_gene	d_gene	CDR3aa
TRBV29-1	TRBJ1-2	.	SVDTLNYGYT
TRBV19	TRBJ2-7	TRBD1	ASSDRGNHEQY
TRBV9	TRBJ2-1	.	ASSVEIGALYNEQF
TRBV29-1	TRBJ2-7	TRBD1	STRTGDEQY
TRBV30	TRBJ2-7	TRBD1	AWSGTARTGGYEQY
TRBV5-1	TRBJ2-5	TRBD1	ASSLAGQGAGETQY
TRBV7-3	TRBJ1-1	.	ASSPEAGRWDTEAF
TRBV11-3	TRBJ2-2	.	ASSLVTGDSTGELF
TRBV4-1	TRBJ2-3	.	ASSQIRETQY
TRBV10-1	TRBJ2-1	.	ASSDLSGLNEQF
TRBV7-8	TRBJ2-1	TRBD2	ASSLESGGYYNEQF
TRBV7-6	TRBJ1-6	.	ASSMTVYNSPLH
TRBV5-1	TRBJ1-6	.	ASSLVQLRSSYNSPLH
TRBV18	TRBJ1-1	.	ASSLDPNTEAF
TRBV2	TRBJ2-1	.	ASSEEEWQF
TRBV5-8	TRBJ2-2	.	ASSLDGGELF
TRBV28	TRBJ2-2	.	ASSSQGRNAGELF
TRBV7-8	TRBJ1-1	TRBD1	ASSLGTGFGNTEAF
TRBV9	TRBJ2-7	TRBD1	ASSPRPGQGAYEQY
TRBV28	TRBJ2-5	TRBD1	ASSLGQGQETQY
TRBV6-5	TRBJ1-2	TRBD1	ASSSHLRQGAYGYT
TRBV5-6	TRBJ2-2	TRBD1	ASSLGTGGTGELF
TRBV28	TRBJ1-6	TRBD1	ASSFASGTGISPLH
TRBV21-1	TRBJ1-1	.	ARSFYTGRGGNLNTEAF
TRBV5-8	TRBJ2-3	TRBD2	ASRASGGSDTQY
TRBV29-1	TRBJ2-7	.	SVGYRGLTNEQY
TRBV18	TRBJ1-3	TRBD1	ASSPPSQDRDSGNTIY
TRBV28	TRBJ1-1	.	ASSLLRTENTEAF
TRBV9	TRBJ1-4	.	ASGKSQGTGLRGEKLF
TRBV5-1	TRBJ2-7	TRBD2	ASRGEPQYEQY
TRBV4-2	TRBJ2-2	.	ASSQTGTLNTGELF
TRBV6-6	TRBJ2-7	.	ASSYSTPLASEQY
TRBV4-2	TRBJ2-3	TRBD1	ASSQGLGQGASTDTQY
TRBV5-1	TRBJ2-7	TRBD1	ASRGTGGSSYEQY
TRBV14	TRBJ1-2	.	ASSPRALSGFYGYT
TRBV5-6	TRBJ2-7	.	ASGRGVREQY
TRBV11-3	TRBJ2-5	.	ASSRGEVEETQY
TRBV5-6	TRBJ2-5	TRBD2	ASSLGLAGPPQETQY
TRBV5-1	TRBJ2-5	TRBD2	ASSAGPGGETQY
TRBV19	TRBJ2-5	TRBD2	ASSYGLAGETQY
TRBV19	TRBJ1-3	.	ASTQTGASGNTIY
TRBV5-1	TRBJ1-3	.	ASSRETSGGNTIY
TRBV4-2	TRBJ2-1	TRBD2	ASSQVAGDTNEQF
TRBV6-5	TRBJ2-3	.	ASSSAEDTQY
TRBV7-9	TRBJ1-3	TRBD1	ASSSKDRGGNTIY
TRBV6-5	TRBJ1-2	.	ASSVPGGGYHGYT
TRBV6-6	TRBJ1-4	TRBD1	ASSYSPAGGREKLF
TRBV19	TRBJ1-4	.	ASSISGKLF
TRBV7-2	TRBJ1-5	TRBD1	ASSPRQGNQPQH
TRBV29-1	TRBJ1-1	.	SADTNTEAF
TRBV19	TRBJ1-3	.	ASNDRYSGNTIY
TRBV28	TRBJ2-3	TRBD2	ASPPSLSGGHGSGQY
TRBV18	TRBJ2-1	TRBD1	ASSPRDSYEQF
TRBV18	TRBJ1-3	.	ASSQRRGGNTIY
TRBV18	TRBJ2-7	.	ASSPPEMGSYEQY